This T cell receptor (beta chain) was sequenced during a study of shared clonotypes between healthy human individuals. The CDR3 totals 13 residues. Per germline, CDR1 SGDLS and CDR2 YYNGEE. V lost 0 bases and J lost 6, with 10 bases in between. This clone has only a few counts. CD4+ cell separation produced CD45RA+ naive and CD45RA-negative memory subsets. TCRdb's copy holds only in-frame clones and misses some; the assay was immunoSEQ multiplex PCR. The repertoire holds some 1,400,000 clones, with around 95% as singletons. The chain joins TRBV9 to TRBJ2-7; D perhaps matches TRBD2 (5 bases). The source material was naive CD4+ T cells sorted from blood. Indicated subset: CD45RA+ positively selected. The clonotype was recovered from a man under 40 in good health. In DNA form, the CDR3 reads TGTGCCAGCAGCGTAGGGTCGGGGAGCGAGCAGTACTTC. Translating it yields CASSVGSGSEQYF.